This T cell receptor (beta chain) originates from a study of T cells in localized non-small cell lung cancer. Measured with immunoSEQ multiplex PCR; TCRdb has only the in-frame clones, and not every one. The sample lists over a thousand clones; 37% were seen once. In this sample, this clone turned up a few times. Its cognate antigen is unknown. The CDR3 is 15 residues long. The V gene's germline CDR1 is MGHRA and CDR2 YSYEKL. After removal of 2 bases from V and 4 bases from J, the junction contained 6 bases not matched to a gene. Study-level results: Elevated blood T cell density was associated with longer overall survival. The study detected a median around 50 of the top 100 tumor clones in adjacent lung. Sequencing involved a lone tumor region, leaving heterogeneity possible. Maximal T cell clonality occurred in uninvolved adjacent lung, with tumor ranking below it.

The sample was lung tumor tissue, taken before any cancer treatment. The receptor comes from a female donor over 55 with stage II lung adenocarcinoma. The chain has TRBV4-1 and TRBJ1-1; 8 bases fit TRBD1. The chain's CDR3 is CASSQQTGTGTEAFF. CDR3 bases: TGCGCCAGCAGCCAACAGACCGGGACAGGCACTGAAGCTTTCTTT.